The 8 T cell receptor beta chains below were found in one sample sequenced in a study of shared clonotypes between healthy human individuals. The data were produced by immunoSEQ multiplex PCR, yet TCRdb's version contains in-frame clones alone and is incomplete. The sample gives about 1 million clones, around three quarters of which show up once; 0.5% to 0.6% is in the top ten. Sequenced input: memory CD4+ T cells from PBMCs. Noted subset: CD45RA-negative fraction. The receptors originated from a young man in good health. Some clones in this sample may be carry-over from other donors' samples.

This clone was observed a few times. J is TRBJ2-3 and V is TRBV11-3; tentatively, D is TRBD1 or TRBD2 (7 bases each). V lost 0 bases, J lost 3 bases, and 13 bases lay in between. The CDR3 has 16 residues. Per germline, CDR1 SGHNT and CDR2 YENEEA. The CDR3 nucleotides are TGTGCCAGCAGCTTAGATGGCGGGGGACAGACAGATACGCAGTATTTT. Encoded protein: CASSLDGGGQTDTQYF.

This clone was seen only a few times. The V call is TRBV10-3, the J call TRBJ2-1, with 8 bases identical to TRBD1. Trimming cost V 4 bases and J 5 bases; bases outside gene matches: 7. CDR1 and CDR2 (germline): ENHRY, SYGVKD. This CDR3 spans 15 amino acids. The CDR3 spells CAISAGAGGNNEQFF. Here the CDR3 DNA reads TGTGCCATCAGTGCGGGGGCAGGGGGCAACAATGAGCAGTTCTTC.

The rearrangement uses TRBV7-9 and TRBJ2-7; D possibly corresponds to TRBD2 (7 bases). Germline values: CDR1 SEHNR, CDR2 FQNEAQ (reference sequence). The CDR3 runs 15 residues. Deletions cut 4 bases from V and 2 bases from J, with 15 bases between. The CDR3 DNA follows: TGTGCCAGCAGCTCGCGGGGGCAGGGACCCTACGAGCAGTACTTC. This gives the protein CASSSRGQGPYEQYF.

This chain connects TRBV11-2 to TRBJ1-1, with TRBD1 matching 7 bases. After removal of 3 bases from V and 1 base from J, the junction contained 8 bases not matched to a gene. CDR3 size: 16 residues. CDR1 is SGHAT and CDR2 is FQNNGV in the germline V gene. CDR3 nucleotide sequence: TGTGCCAGCAGCTTGCAGACAGGGCGAAGGAACACTGAAGCTTTCTTT. Amino acids: CASSLQTGRRNTEAFF.

On this clone itself: The same CDR3 is also encoded by other DNA sequences in this sample. The chain employs TRBV9 and TRBJ2-2; D might be TRBD2 (5 bases). Germline V CDR1 and CDR2: SGDLS, YYNGEE. Trimming removed 0 bases at V and 5 bases at J, with 5 bases between. The CDR3 is made up of 13 amino acids. The CDR3 region has the DNA TGTGCCAGCAGCGTAGCGGGGACCGGGGAGCTGTTTTTT. The encoded protein is CASSVAGTGELFF.

This chain joins TRBV7-9 and TRBJ2-3; 7 bases are a match to TRBD2. V gave up 1 base and J gave up 0 bases; unmatched junction bases: 7. This CDR3 contains 17 residues. Germline V CDR1 and CDR2: SEHNR, FQNEAQ (reference sequence). DNA for the CDR3: TGTGCCAGCAGCTTAGAAGCGGGCGGGAGAAGCACAGATACGCAGTATTTT. It codes for CASSLEAGGRSTDTQYF.

V is TRBV29-1 and J is TRBJ1-6; no clear D. The V and J ends lost 4 bases and 8 bases respectively, with 12 bases between them. The CDR3 length is 13 residues. Germline CDR1 is SQVTM and CDR2 is ANQGSEA. The CDR3: CSVGVSWDSPLHF. As DNA, the CDR3 is TGCAGCGTTGGAGTCTCCTGGGATTCACCCCTCCACTTT.

There are a few counts of this clone. A far larger clone lies a single base away; this is likely a read error. This CDR3 is CASSAGQNTEAFF. As DNA, the CDR3 is TGTGCCAGCAGCGCCGGACAGAACACTGAAGCTTTCTTT. The J gene is TRBJ1-1, the V gene TRBV7-9; D possibly corresponds to TRBD1 (5 bases). V lost 5 bases and J lost 1, with 8 bases in between. The germline V gene encodes CDR1 SEHNR and CDR2 FQNEAQ (reference sequence). The CDR3 covers 13 residues.